Listed below are T cell receptor beta chains from one sample, sequenced in a study of human T cells and chemical hapten exposure. Each CDR3 protein gets one entry after TCRdb re-called the RACE reads with MiXCR. The repertoire has about 95,000 distinct CDR3 sequences, over 10% of them found once; the top ten carry more than 3%. The sample in question was whole blood, obtained in connection with sensitization to the hapten diphenylcyclopropenone (DPC). These receptors originate from a middle-aged woman with alopecia areata. Some clones in this sample may be carry-over from other donors' samples. The CDR3 runs from the conserved cysteine through the conserved F or W. The D gene is left open where the match is weak. The listing skips clone size in some rows; elsewhere it reads once, few, many or a size class.

abundance	d_gene	v_gene	j_gene	CDR3nt	CDR3aa
few	TRBD2	TRBV5-1	TRBJ2-7	TGCGCCAGCAGCCCCTTGCGGCCCTCGGGAGGGGACGAGCAGTACTTC	CASSPLRPSGGDEQYF
many	.	TRBV18	TRBJ2-3	TGTGCCAGCTCACCACCTCAGGGTAGGACAGATACGCAGTATTTT	CASSPPQGRTDTQYF
many	TRBD2	TRBV6-6	TRBJ2-7	TGTGCCAGCAGTTACCCGACTAGCGGGAGGAAGGATTACGAGCAGTACTTC	CASSYPTSGRKDYEQYF
few	.	TRBV5-5	TRBJ1-5	TGTGCCAGCAGCTTGGCTCCAGGGGCCTACAAGAATCAGCCCCAGCATTTT	CASSLAPGAYKNQPQHF
few	.	TRBV7-9	TRBJ2-5	TGTGCCAGCAGTTTGACAGCCCAAGCCTTCCAAGAGACCCAGTACTTC	CASSLTAQAFQETQYF
many	.	TRBV24-1	TRBJ2-5	TGTGCCACCAGTGACTCGAGCGGAGGGGAGACCCAGTACTTC	CATSDSSGGETQYF
.	.	TRBV5-1	TRBJ2-5	TGCGCCAGCAGCGAGGAAGAGACCCAGTACTTC	CASSEEETQYF
few	.	TRBV6-2/TRBV6-3	TRBJ2-5	TGTGCCAGCAGCCCGACAGGCGGACCCCAAGAGACCCAGTACTTC	CASSPTGGPQETQYF
many	.	TRBV10-3	TRBJ2-7	TGTGCCATCAGTGAGTCATGGACTGAGCAGTACTTC	CAISESWTEQYF
few	.	TRBV20-1	TRBJ2-7	TGCAGTGCCCGGGAGAGAGGATCCAGCTACGAGCAGTACTTC	CSARERGSSYEQYF
many	TRBD1	TRBV3-1	TRBJ2-1	TGTGCCAGCAGCTACCGGACAGGGAATTACAATGAGCAGTTCTTC	CASSYRTGNYNEQFF
few	.	TRBV4-1	TRBJ2-1	TGCGCCAGCAGCCTCGCCTTGGCCGCGATAGCTTCCTACAATGAGCAGTTCTTC	CASSLALAAIASYNEQFF
many	.	TRBV5-3	TRBJ1-6	TGTGCCAGAAGCCAGCCAGGGAAGGGTTCACCCCTCCACTTT	CARSQPGKGSPLHF
.	TRBD2	TRBV6-5	TRBJ2-1	TGTGCCAGCAGTTCTCTAGCGGGGGGGCCGAGCAATGAGCAGTTCTTC	CASSSLAGGPSNEQFF
many	.	TRBV12-3/TRBV12-4	TRBJ2-5	TGTGCCAGCAGTTGGCGGTTTCGGTATCGACAAGAGACCCAGTACTTC	CASSWRFRYRQETQYF
.	.	TRBV6-4	TRBJ2-2	TGTGCCAGCAGCCCCGGGACGGGGAACACCGGGGAGCTGTTTTTT	CASSPGTGNTGELFF
many	TRBD2	TRBV10-2	TRBJ2-1	TGCGCCAGCAATGTAGCGGGGGGGAGCCGTGAGCAGTTCTTC	CASNVAGGSREQFF
few	.	TRBV29-1	TRBJ2-3	TGCAGCGTAAAAGGTCCTAGCACAGATACGCAGTATTTT	CSVKGPSTDTQYF
many	TRBD1	TRBV12-3/TRBV12-4	TRBJ1-5	TGTGCCAGCAGCGCACAGGGGCTGGAGCAGCCCCAGCATTTT	CASSAQGLEQPQHF
.	.	TRBV10-2	TRBJ1-1	TGCGCCAGCAGTGAGTCTCGGAGCACTGAAGCTTTCTTT	CASSESRSTEAFF
many	.	TRBV29-1	TRBJ1-1	TGCAGCGCCGGAGGCAGGGTAGGGACTGAAGCTTTCTTT	CSAGGRVGTEAFF
.	.	TRBV14	TRBJ1-4	TGTGCCAGCAGCCAATGGGGCGGGGAGGATAATGAAAAACTGTTTTTT	CASSQWGGEDNEKLFF
.	.	TRBV6-5	TRBJ1-5	TGTGCCAGCAGTTACGGGGGGTCCCAGAGCAATCAGCCCCAGCATTTT	CASSYGGSQSNQPQHF
.	.	TRBV10-3	TRBJ2-2	TGTGCCATCAGATCGACCGCCGCGAACACCGGGGAGCTGTTTTTT	CAIRSTAANTGELFF
many	.	TRBV6-5	TRBJ1-2	TGTGCCAGCAGCTCCGACAGCTACCCGCCCTATGGCTACACCTTC	CASSSDSYPPYGYTF
many	.	TRBV10-1	TRBJ2-7	TGCGCCAGCAGTGGAGCCAATGTGTCTACCCAGAAGTCTTACGAGCAGTACTTC	CASSGANVSTQKSYEQYF